The rows below give T cell receptor beta chains drawn from one sample of a study of vaccination and CD4 T cells after COVID-19. One entry per CDR3 protein results from TCRdb running MiXCR on the PCR reads. The sample lists fewer than 20,000 distinct CDR3 sequences, roughly 62% occurring once. This specimen was CD4+ T cells from blood, taken after SARS-CoV-2 vaccination. The receptors originated from a human donor who had recovered from COVID-19. The CDR3 runs from the conserved cysteine through the conserved F or W. The order of the fields is clone size, D gene, V gene, J gene, CDR3 protein, CDR3 DNA. D genes are given only for firm matches. Only some rows state a clone size, as once, few, many or a class for expanded clones.

few	-	TRBV20-1	TRBJ2-7	CSARDISQGRGEQYF	TGCAGTGCTAGAGATATTAGCCAGGGTCGAGGGGAGCAGTACTTC
-	TRBD1	TRBV11-3	TRBJ2-7	CASSKGQASYEQYF	TGTGCCAGCAGCAAGGGACAGGCTTCCTACGAGCAGTACTTC
once	-	TRBV20-1	TRBJ2-7	CSASAGRAYEQYF	TGCAGTGCTAGTGCGGGCAGAGCCTACGAGCAGTACTTC
few	-	TRBV19	TRBJ1-6	CASSIFWGSLNSPLHF	TGTGCCAGTAGTATATTCTGGGGCTCCTTGAATTCACCCCTCCACTTT
few	TRBD2	TRBV24-1	TRBJ2-5	CATSDRTSGSQETQYF	TGTGCCACCAGTGATAGGACTAGCGGGAGCCAAGAGACCCAGTACTTC
medium-sized	-	TRBV27	TRBJ1-6	CASRRRLINSPLHF	TGTGCCAGCAGAAGGCGACTGATTAATTCACCCCTCCACTTT
-	TRBD2	TRBV6-5	TRBJ2-7	CASSYLSGGTYEQYF	TGTGCCAGCAGTTACCTCAGCGGGGGGACCTACGAGCAGTACTTC
-	-	TRBV18	TRBJ2-5	CASSRQEQETQYF	TGTGCCAGCTCACGTCAGGAACAAGAGACCCAGTACTTC
-	-	TRBV9	TRBJ2-3	CASSVNKQRAADTQYF	TGTGCCAGCAGCGTAAATAAGCAGAGGGCGGCAGATACGCAGTATTTT
few	-	TRBV28	TRBJ1-1	CASSLLNTEAFF	TGTGCCAGCAGTTTATTAAACACTGAAGCTTTCTTT
-	-	TRBV20-1	TRBJ1-1	CSGTENTEAFF	TGCAGTGGGACGGAGAACACTGAAGCTTTCTTT
once	-	TRBV7-2	TRBJ2-1	CASSPLRPVRADSYNEQFF	TGTGCCAGCAGCCCCCTTAGGCCGGTGAGAGCGGATTCCTACAATGAGCAGTTCTTC
-	-	TRBV20-1	TRBJ2-3	CSARALSPDTQYF	TGCAGTGCCCGAGCCCTTTCTCCAGATACGCAGTATTTT
few	TRBD2	TRBV24-1	TRBJ2-1	CATSDSRGSTYNEQFF	TGTGCCACCAGTGATTCTCGCGGGAGTACGTACAATGAGCAGTTCTTC
-	TRBD2	TRBV10-3	TRBJ2-3	CAISEPTSGDLSDRDTQYF	TGTGCCATCAGTGAGCCGACTAGCGGGGACCTCAGTGATCGAGATACGCAGTATTTT
-	TRBD2	TRBV18	TRBJ2-2	CASSSTSVGTGELFF	TGTGCCAGCTCATCGACTAGCGTTGGAACCGGGGAGCTGTTTTTT
-	-	TRBV6-1	TRBJ2-3	CASSPSTDTQYF	TGTGCCAGCAGTCCGAGTACAGATACGCAGTATTTT
-	TRBD2	TRBV20-1	TRBJ2-1	CSATDGTSGLYNEQFF	TGCAGTGCAACTGACGGGACTAGCGGGCTCTACAATGAGCAGTTCTTC
-	TRBD1	TRBV6-5	TRBJ2-3	CASSYGTGDTDTQYF	TGTGCCAGCAGTTACGGGACAGGGGACACAGATACGCAGTATTTT
-	TRBD2	TRBV6-2/TRBV6-3	TRBJ2-1	CASSKGTSGNEQFF	TGTGCCAGCAGTAAGGGGACTAGCGGCAATGAGCAGTTCTTC